The TCR beta chain under discussion was sequenced for a study of cytomegalovirus exposure and HLA in healthy donors. Study summary: A preliminary data release comprised 91 million or so unique TCRs obtained from HLA-typed donors. Findings and limits, study-wide: Highly shared variants forming one cluster were likely a sequencing artifact.

The CDR3 length is 15 residues. The V gene end was trimmed by 5 bases and the J gene end by 1 base; junction bases not matched to a gene: 5. Germline V gives CDR1 SGHAT, CDR2 FQNNGV. All donors participated as healthy donors of bone marrow. For this clone: Its antigen is unknown.

A multiplex PCR was run with 60 Vbeta primers and 13 Jbeta primers. Sequencing used immunoSEQ multiplex PCR; TCRdb keeps in-frame clones, though not all of them. The sample carries 140,000 or so clones, roughly 87% recorded once. The TCR comes from a woman in her thirties or forties in good health and CMV-seronegative. The sequenced material came from PBMCs. The chain has TRBV11-2 and TRBJ2-7; 10 nucleotides line up with TRBD1. CDR3 bases: TGTGCCAGCAGCCCCCGGGACAGGGGTTCCTACGAGCAGTACTTC. Protein: CASSPRDRGSYEQYF.